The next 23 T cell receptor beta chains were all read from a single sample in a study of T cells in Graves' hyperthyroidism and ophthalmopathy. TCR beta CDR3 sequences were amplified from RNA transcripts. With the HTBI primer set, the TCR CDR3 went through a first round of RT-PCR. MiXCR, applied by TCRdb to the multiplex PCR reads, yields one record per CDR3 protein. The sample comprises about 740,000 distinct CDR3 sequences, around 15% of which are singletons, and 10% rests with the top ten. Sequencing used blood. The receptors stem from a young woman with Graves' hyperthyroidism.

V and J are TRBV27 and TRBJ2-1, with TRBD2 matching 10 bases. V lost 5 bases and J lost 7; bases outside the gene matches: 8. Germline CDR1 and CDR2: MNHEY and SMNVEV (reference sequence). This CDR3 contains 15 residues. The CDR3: CASSMGLARINEQFF. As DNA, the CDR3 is TGTGCCAGCAGTATGGGACTAGCGAGAATAAATGAGCAGTTCTTC.

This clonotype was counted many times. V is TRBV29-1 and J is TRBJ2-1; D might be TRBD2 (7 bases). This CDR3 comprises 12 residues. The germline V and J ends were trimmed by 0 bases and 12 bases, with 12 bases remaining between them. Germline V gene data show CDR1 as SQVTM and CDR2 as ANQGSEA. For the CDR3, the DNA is TGCAGCGTTGAAGATCGGGGGGCGGGGCAGTTCTTC. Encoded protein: CSVEDRGAGQFF.

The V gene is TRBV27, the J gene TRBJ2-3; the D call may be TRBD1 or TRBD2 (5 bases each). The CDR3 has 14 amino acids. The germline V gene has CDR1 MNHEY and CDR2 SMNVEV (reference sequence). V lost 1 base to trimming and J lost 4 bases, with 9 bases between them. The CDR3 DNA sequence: TGTGCCAGCAGTTTATGGGGGTCCCCAGATACGCAGTATTTT. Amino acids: CASSLWGSPDTQYF.

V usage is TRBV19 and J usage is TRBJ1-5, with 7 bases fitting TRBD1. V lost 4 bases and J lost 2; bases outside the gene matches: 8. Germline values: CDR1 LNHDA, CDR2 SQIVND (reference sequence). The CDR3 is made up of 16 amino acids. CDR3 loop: CASSKANRGGNQPQHF. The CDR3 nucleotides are TGTGCCAGTAGTAAGGCGAACAGGGGTGGCAATCAGCCCCAGCATTTT.

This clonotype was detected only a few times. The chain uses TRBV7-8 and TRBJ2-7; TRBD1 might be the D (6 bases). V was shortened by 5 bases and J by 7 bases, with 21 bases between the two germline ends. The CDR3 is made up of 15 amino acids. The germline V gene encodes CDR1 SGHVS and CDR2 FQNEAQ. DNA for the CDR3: TGTGCCAGCAGCCCCCGACAGGCCGGGGTGGGGGAGCAGTACTTC. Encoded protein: CASSPRQAGVGEQYF.

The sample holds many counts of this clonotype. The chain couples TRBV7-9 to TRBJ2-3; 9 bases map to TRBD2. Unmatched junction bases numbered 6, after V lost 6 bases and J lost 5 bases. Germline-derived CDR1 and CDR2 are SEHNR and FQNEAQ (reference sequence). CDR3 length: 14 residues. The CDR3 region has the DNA TGTGCCAGCAGAAAAGCGGGAGGAGGAGATACGCAGTATTTT. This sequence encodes CASRKAGGGDTQYF. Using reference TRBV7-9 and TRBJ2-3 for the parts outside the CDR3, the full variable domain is DTGVSQNPRHKITKRGQNVTFRCDPISEHNRLYWYRQTLGQGPEFLTYFQNEAQLEKSRLLSDRFSAERPKGSFSTLEIQRTEQGDSAMYLCASRKAGGGDTQYFGPGTRLTVL.

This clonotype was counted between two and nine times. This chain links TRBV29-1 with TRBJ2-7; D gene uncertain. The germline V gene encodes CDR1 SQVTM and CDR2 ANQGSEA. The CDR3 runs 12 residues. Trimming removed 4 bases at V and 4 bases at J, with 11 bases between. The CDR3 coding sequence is TGCAGCGTTGCTCTACAGCCATACGAGCAGTACTTC. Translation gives CSVALQPYEQYF.

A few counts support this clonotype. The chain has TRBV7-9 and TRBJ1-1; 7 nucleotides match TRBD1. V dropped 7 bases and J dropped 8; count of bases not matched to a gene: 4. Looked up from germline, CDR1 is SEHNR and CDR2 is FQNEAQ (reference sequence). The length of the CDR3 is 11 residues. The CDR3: CASNGGQEAFF. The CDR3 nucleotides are TGTGCCAGCAATGGGGGACAGGAAGCTTTCTTT.

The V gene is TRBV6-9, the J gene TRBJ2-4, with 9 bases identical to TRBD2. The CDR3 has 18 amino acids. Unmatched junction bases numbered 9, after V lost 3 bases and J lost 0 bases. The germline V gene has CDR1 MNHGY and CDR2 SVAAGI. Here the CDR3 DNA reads TGTGCCAGCAGTTACGTACTAGCGGGCCGCCTAGCCAAAAACATTCAGTACTTC. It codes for CASSYVLAGRLAKNIQYF.

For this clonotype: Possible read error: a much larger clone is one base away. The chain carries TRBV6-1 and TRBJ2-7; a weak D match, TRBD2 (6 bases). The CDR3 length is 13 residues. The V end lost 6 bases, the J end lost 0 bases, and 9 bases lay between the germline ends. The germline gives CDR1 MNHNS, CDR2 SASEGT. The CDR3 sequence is CASRVGGSYEQYF. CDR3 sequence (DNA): TGTGCCAGCAGGGTGGGGGGCTCCTACGAGCAGTACTTC.

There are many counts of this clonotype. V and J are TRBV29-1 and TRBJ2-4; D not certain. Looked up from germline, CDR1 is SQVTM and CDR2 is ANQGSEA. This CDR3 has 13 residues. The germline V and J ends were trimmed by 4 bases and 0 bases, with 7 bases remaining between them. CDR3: CSVAAVAKNIQYF. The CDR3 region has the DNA TGCAGCGTTGCGGCGGTAGCCAAAAACATTCAGTACTTC.

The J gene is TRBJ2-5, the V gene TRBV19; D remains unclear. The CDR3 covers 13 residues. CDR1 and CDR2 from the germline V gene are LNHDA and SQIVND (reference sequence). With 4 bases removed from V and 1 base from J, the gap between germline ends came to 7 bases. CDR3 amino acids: CASSRRSQETQYF. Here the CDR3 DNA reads TGTGCCAGTAGTAGGCGTTCCCAAGAGACCCAGTACTTC.

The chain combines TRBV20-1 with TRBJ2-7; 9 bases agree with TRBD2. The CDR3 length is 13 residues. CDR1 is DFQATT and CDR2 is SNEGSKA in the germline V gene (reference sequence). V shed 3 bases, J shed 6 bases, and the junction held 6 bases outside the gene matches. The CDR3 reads CSASPGLAGEQYF. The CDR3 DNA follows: TGCAGTGCTAGCCCGGGACTAGCTGGCGAGCAGTACTTC.

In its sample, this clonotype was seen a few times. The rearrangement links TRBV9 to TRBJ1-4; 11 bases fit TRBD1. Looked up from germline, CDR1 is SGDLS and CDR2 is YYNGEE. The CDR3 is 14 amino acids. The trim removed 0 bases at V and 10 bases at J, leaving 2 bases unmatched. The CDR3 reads CASSVEGTGGKLFF. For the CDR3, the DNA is TGTGCCAGCAGCGTAGAAGGGACAGGGGGAAAACTGTTTTTT.

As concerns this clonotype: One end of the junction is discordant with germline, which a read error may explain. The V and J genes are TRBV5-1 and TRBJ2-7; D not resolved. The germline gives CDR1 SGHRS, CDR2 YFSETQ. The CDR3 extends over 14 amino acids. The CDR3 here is CAGSLTQPTDEQYF. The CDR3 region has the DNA TGCGCCGGCAGCTTGACGCAACCGACTGACGAGCAGTACTTC.

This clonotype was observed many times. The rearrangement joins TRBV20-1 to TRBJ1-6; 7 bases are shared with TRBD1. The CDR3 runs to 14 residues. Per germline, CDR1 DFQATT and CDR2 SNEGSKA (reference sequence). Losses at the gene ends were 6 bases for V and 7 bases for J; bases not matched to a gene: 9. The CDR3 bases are TGCAGTGCCGTCCCGGGACAGTTGAATTCACCCCTCCACTTT. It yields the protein CSAVPGQLNSPLHF.

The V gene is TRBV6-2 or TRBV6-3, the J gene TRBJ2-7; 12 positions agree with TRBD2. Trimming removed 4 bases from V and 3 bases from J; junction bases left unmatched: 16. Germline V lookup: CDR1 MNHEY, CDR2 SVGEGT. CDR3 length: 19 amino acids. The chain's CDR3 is CASSSIVWTSGKRIYEQYF. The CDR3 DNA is TGTGCCAGCAGTTCTATTGTTTGGACTAGCGGGAAGAGGATCTACGAGCAGTACTTC.

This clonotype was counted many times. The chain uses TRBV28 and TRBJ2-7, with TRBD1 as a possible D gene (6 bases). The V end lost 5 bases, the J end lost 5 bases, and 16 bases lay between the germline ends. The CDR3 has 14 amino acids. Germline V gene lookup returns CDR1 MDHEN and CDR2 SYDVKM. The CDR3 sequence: CASSRAGTPHEQYF. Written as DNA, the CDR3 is TGTGCCAGCAGTCGTGCCGGGACACCCCACGAGCAGTACTTC.

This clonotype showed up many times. The CDR3 protein is CASSLGSLRSGYTF. The CDR3 coding sequence is TGTGCCAGCAGCTTAGGGTCTCTCAGATCCGGCTACACCTTC. The rearrangement uses TRBV11-2 and TRBJ1-2; D unresolved. Looked up from germline, CDR1 is SGHAT and CDR2 is FQNNGV. The length of the CDR3 is 14 residues. The germline V and J ends were trimmed by 1 base and 8 bases, with 14 bases remaining between them.

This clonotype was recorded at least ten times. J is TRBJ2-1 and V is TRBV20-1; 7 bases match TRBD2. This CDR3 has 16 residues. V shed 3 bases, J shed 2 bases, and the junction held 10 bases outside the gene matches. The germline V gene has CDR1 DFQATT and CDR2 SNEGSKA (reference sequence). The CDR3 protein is CSARGRRGRTYNEQFF. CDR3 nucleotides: TGCAGTGCTAGGGGGAGGCGGGGGAGAACCTACAATGAGCAGTTCTTC.

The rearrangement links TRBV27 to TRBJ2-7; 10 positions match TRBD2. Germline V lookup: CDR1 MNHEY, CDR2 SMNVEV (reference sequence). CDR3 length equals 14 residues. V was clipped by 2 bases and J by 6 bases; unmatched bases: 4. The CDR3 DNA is TGTGCCAGCAGTTTACTAGCGGGAGCTGGCGAGCAGTACTTC. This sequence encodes CASSLLAGAGEQYF.

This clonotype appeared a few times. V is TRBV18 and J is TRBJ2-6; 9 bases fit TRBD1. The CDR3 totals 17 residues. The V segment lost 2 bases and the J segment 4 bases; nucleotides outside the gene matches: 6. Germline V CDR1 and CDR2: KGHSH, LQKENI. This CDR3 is CASSPIWTGVGANVLTF. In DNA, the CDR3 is TGTGCCAGCTCACCAATATGGACAGGGGTCGGGGCCAACGTCCTGACTTTC.

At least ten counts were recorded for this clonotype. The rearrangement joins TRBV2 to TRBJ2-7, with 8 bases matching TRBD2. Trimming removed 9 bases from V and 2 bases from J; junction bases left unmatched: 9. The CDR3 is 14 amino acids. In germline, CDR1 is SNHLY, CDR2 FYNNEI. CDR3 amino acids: CASGLREGTYEQYF. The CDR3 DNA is TGTGCCAGTGGCCTTCGGGAGGGGACCTACGAGCAGTACTTC.